This is a list of T cell receptor beta chains from one sample in a study of blood T cell repertoires in COVID-19. Here immunoSEQ multiplex PCR was the method, and the copy in TCRdb shows in-frame clones only, minus some. The table has a few hundred thousand clones, approximately 89% seen once. Sample: PBMCs or T cells enriched from blood (not recorded which). These receptors were taken from a woman aged 55-69 years who had recovered from COVID-19. CDR3s include the opening cysteine and the closing phenylalanine or tryptophan. The order of the fields is D gene, V gene, CDR3 protein. A D gene is named only where the DNA matches it firmly.

D: TRBD2; V: TRBV3-1/TRBV3-2; CDR3: CASSQRLAEKYF
D: TRBD1; V: TRBV4-1; CDR3: CASSQFGQGAGEQYF
D: TRBD1; V: TRBV5-1; CDR3: CASSGAKQGISYNEQFF
D: TRBD1; V: TRBV9; CDR3: CASSVGQGDTEAFF
D: TRBD1; V: TRBV5-1; CDR3: CASSSRQGRGEKLFF
D: -; V: TRBV7-6; CDR3: CASKDPYGVNTEAFF
D: -; V: TRBV5-4; CDR3: CASSPGSGQETQYF
D: -; V: TRBV5-1; CDR3: CASSREESYEQYF
D: TRBD1; V: TRBV19; CDR3: CASSLTGKYAGANVLTF
D: -; V: TRBV19; CDR3: CASSTTPESGYTF
D: TRBD1; V: TRBV28; CDR3: CASSQGAGNEAFF
D: -; V: TRBV6-2/TRBV6-3; CDR3: CASSRRGDSGNTIYF
D: TRBD2; V: TRBV28; CDR3: CASTIRLAGGNEQFF
D: TRBD1; V: TRBV19; CDR3: CASYSGQGNYGYTF
D: TRBD1; V: TRBV9; CDR3: CASSRDRDEQYF
D: TRBD1; V: TRBV5-1; CDR3: CASSSGQGTQPQHF
D: TRBD1; V: TRBV19; CDR3: CASSRDRQETQYF
D: -; V: TRBV28; CDR3: CASSFHLTGLQETQYF
D: TRBD1; V: TRBV11-3; CDR3: CASRGDRAGELFF
D: -; V: TRBV27; CDR3: CASSTGQFYEQYF
D: TRBD2; V: TRBV19; CDR3: CASSLRGPGLAGYSYEQYF
D: TRBD2; V: TRBV5-1; CDR3: CASSGLAGGPSSYNEQFF
D: TRBD2; V: TRBV10-3; CDR3: CAIRREETGELFF
D: -; V: TRBV7-9; CDR3: CASSASGGGYTF
D: TRBD1; V: TRBV9; CDR3: CASSAGTGKRELFF
D: -; V: TRBV5-1; CDR3: CASSLDSYGYTF
D: TRBD1; V: TRBV5-1; CDR3: CASSLSGGYNEQFF
D: -; V: TRBV9; CDR3: CASSVQQGLGSYDEQFF
D: TRBD1; V: TRBV6-5; CDR3: CASSQTGIDNQPQHF
D: TRBD2; V: TRBV28; CDR3: CASSPTLAGVYEQYF
D: -; V: TRBV28; CDR3: CASKQGSFANTGELFF
D: TRBD2; V: TRBV3-1/TRBV3-2; CDR3: CASSHAGAVSEQFF
D: -; V: TRBV11-1; CDR3: CASSLLISGNTIYF